This is a list of T cell receptor beta chains from one sample in a study of control samples from healthy donors and cancer patients. The protocol was immunoSEQ multiplex PCR, while the TCRdb copy is restricted to in-frame clones and leaves out a portion. This sample has about 78,000 clones, with approximately 88% found just once. The sample comprised blood. These receptors originate from an older woman in good health. Both conserved end residues are part of each CDR3. D genes are given only for firm matches. Clone size is not always given. Where it is, it says once, few, many or a class for expanded clones.

TRBV6-2/TRBV6-3	once	TRBJ1-3	-	CASSPLGSGNTIYF	TGTGCCAGCAGTCCCCTAGGCTCTGGAAACACCATATATTTT
TRBV5-6	-	TRBJ1-4	TRBD1	CASSFTGQGGEKLFF	TGTGCCAGCAGCTTCACAGGACAGGGTGGGGAAAAACTGTTTTTT
TRBV6-5	-	TRBJ2-3	-	CASILLDRDTDTQYF	TGTGCCAGCATTCTATTGGACCGAGACACAGATACGCAGTATTTT
TRBV5-4	once	TRBJ2-7	-	CASSSPASPYEQYF	TGTGCCAGCAGCTCCCCTGCGTCCCCCTACGAGCAGTACTTC
TRBV15	-	TRBJ1-2	-	CATSRTGISPYGYTF	TGTGCCACCAGCCGAACAGGAATAAGCCCCTATGGCTACACCTTC
TRBV5-1	-	TRBJ2-1	TRBD2	CASSAAAGAENEQFF	TGCGCCAGCAGCGCTGCTGCGGGAGCCGAGAATGAGCAGTTCTTC
TRBV7-3	-	TRBJ2-3	-	CASSSDSTDTQYF	TGTGCCAGCAGCTCGGACAGCACAGATACGCAGTATTTT
TRBV29-1	-	TRBJ2-5	-	CSVDQGGETQYF	TGCAGCGTTGACCAGGGAGGAGAGACCCAGTACTTC
TRBV9	-	TRBJ1-5	-	CASSPGLGNQPQHF	TGTGCCAGCAGCCCCGGGCTAGGCAATCAGCCCCAGCATTTT
TRBV20-1	-	TRBJ2-7	-	CSASRVYEQYF	TGCAGTGCTAGTAGGGTTTACGAGCAGTACTTC
TRBV5-1	-	TRBJ1-1	-	CASSFGTLNTEAFF	TGCGCCAGCAGCTTCGGCACCCTGAACACTGAAGCTTTCTTT
TRBV15	-	TRBJ1-2	-	CATSRDGTSGYTF	TGTGCCACCAGCAGAGATGGCACATCGGGCTACACCTTC
TRBV10-3	-	TRBJ2-7	TRBD2	CAISESRGNSQYEQYF	TGTGCCATCAGTGAGTCGCGGGGGAACTCCCAGTACGAGCAGTACTTC
TRBV28	-	TRBJ1-1	-	CASSPPRVRNTEAFF	TGTGCCAGCAGTCCCCCCCGGGTCCGGAACACTGAAGCTTTCTTT
TRBV10-3	-	TRBJ1-6	-	CAISESAGPGIPLHF	TGTGCCATCAGTGAGTCGGCAGGCCCGGGTATTCCCCTCCACTTT
TRBV15	-	TRBJ1-3	-	CATSSPGGRSGNTIYF	TGTGCCACCAGCAGCCCGGGAGGTCGTTCTGGAAACACCATATATTTT
TRBV12-3/TRBV12-4	once	TRBJ1-5	-	CASSFSGNQPQHF	TGTGCCAGCAGTTTTAGTGGCAATCAGCCCCAGCATTTT
TRBV5-4	-	TRBJ2-1	TRBD2	CASSIKREPYNEQFF	TGTGCCAGCAGCATAAAGCGGGAGCCCTACAATGAGCAGTTCTTC
TRBV18	-	TRBJ1-5	-	CASSPGGGQPQHF	TGTGCCAGCTCACCCGGGGGGGGTCAGCCCCAGCATTTT
TRBV18	-	TRBJ2-5	-	CASSPRGGKETQYF	TGTGCCAGCTCACCACGGGGGGGCAAAGAGACCCAGTACTTC
TRBV11-2	-	TRBJ2-7	-	CASGKFSYEQYF	TGTGCCAGCGGGAAGTTCTCCTACGAGCAGTACTTC
TRBV3-1/TRBV3-2	-	TRBJ2-5	-	CASSQVGLLQETQYF	TGTGCCAGCAGCCAAGTAGGTCTGCTACAAGAGACCCAGTACTTC
TRBV7-2	-	TRBJ1-3	-	CASSLVGANSGNTIYF	TGTGCCAGCAGCTTAGTTGGGGCGAACTCTGGAAACACCATATATTTT
TRBV6-1	-	TRBJ1-2	-	CASSDQGRSFYGYTF	TGTGCCAGCAGTGACCAGGGACGATCCTTCTATGGCTACACCTTC
TRBV5-1	-	TRBJ2-1	-	CASKEGGKDEQFF	TGCGCCAGCAAGGAGGGCGGGAAGGATGAGCAGTTCTTC
TRBV28	-	TRBJ1-1	-	CASSFSESGAFF	TGTGCCAGCAGTTTTTCGGAGTCGGGAGCTTTCTTT
TRBV3-1/TRBV3-2	-	TRBJ1-4	-	CASSLQGTNEKLFF	TGTGCCAGCAGCCTGCAGGGGACTAATGAAAAACTGTTTTTT
TRBV4-1	-	TRBJ1-2	-	CASSQPTRGRVASYTF	TGCGCCAGCAGCCAACCTACCAGAGGACGCGTAGCGAGCTACACCTTC
TRBV29-1	-	TRBJ2-5	TRBD2	CSAQTSGGPSLQETQYF	TGCAGCGCTCAGACTAGCGGGGGGCCCAGCCTCCAAGAGACCCAGTACTTC
TRBV4-1	-	TRBJ1-1	TRBD1	CASSQDPVGARGRGSTEAFF	TGCGCCAGCAGCCAAGACCCCGTGGGAGCCAGGGGGCGCGGCTCCACTGAAGCTTTCTTT
TRBV7-9	-	TRBJ2-7	TRBD1	CASSQDRYDEQYF	TGTGCCAGCAGCCAGGACAGGTACGACGAGCAGTACTTC
TRBV6-1	-	TRBJ1-4	-	CASSGRPYKGLVEKLFF	TGTGCCAGCAGTGGACGTCCTTATAAGGGGTTGGTAGAAAAACTGTTTTTT
TRBV7-2	-	TRBJ2-7	-	CASSLGPSRGQYF	TGTGCCAGCAGCCTTGGTCCCTCCAGAGGGCAGTACTTC
TRBV4-1	-	TRBJ2-3	-	CASSQDLGPGLQYF	TGCGCCAGCAGCCAAGATCTTGGGCCGGGACTCCAGTATTTT